What follows are 16 T cell receptor beta chains derived from one specimen sequenced in a study of early T cells in non-severe SARS-CoV-2 infection. Via MiXCR, TCRdb re-called the 5' RACE reads, giving one row per CDR3 protein. The table has tens of thousands of distinct CDR3 sequences, roughly 4% seen once. The sample taken for sequencing was whole blood. The source is an adult who was a healthcare worker with PCR-confirmed SARS-CoV-2 infection or an uninfected control (not recorded which).

The table lists this clonotype with many counts. The CDR3 sequence is CSGRGLAGVETQYF. CDR3 in DNA: TGCAGCGGGCGGGGACTAGCGGGAGTGGAGACCCAGTACTTC. The chain couples TRBV29-1 to TRBJ2-5, with 14 bases aligning to TRBD2. This CDR3 has 14 amino acids. Germline CDR1 and CDR2: SQVTM and ANQGSEA. V lost 7 bases, J lost 5 bases, and 6 bases stayed unmatched. Filled out from reference TRBV29-1 and TRBJ2-5, the complete variable domain reads SAVISQKPSRDICQRGTSLTIQCQVDSQVTMMFWYRQQPGQSLTLIATANQGSEATYESGFVIDKFPISRPNLTFSTLTVSNMSPEDSSIYLCSGRGLAGVETQYFGPGTRLLVL.

This clonotype was seen at least ten times. This chain uses TRBV7-2 with TRBJ2-2, with D maybe TRBD2 (6 bases). The CDR3 extends over 16 amino acids. In germline, CDR1 is SGHTA, CDR2 FQGNSA. With 5 bases removed from V and 1 base from J, the gap between germline ends came to 14 bases. CDR3: CASSPRDPGNTGELFF. DNA for the CDR3: TGTGCCAGCAGCCCGCGGGACCCCGGGAACACCGGGGAGCTGTTTTTT.

This clonotype was detected ten times or more. The V call is TRBV11-2, the J call TRBJ1-6; 7 nucleotides align to TRBD1. Germline assignment: CDR1 SGHAT and CDR2 FQNNGV. CDR3 length equals 14 residues. V gave up 6 bases and J gave up 7 bases; unmatched junction bases: 6. In DNA, the CDR3 is TGTGCCAGCAGTACCGGGACAGAGAATTCACCCCTCCACTTT. Translation gives CASSTGTENSPLHF. Variable domain in full (rest from reference TRBV11-2 and TRBJ1-6): EAGVAQSPRYKIIEKRQSVAFWCNPISGHATLYWYQQILGQGPKLLIQFQNNGVVDDSQLPKDRFSAERLKGVDSTLKIQPAKLEDSAVYLCASSTGTENSPLHFGNGTRLTVT.

The chain employs TRBV11-2 and TRBJ2-7, with 14 bases that match TRBD2. The ends lost 6 bases at V and 0 bases at J; junction bases unmatched: 4. Per germline, CDR1 SGHAT and CDR2 FQNNGV. The CDR3 runs to 16 residues. The CDR3 region has the DNA TGTGCCAGCAGACAGGGACTAGCGGGAGCCTCCTACGAGCAGTACTTC. It codes for CASRQGLAGASYEQYF.

Only a few counts were recorded for this clonotype. The rearrangement joins TRBV9 to TRBJ2-1, with TRBD2 identical over 11 bases. The CDR3 runs to 15 residues. The V and J ends lost 2 bases and 6 bases, in that order; junction bases with no gene match: 4. Germline values: CDR1 SGDLS, CDR2 YYNGEE. The CDR3 loop is CASSVLAGGSNEQFF. The CDR3 DNA reads as TGTGCCAGCAGCGTGCTAGCGGGAGGTTCCAATGAGCAGTTCTTC.

This clonotype was counted ten times or more. The chain carries TRBV3-1 and TRBJ2-1; 7 bases are a match to TRBD2. CDR1 and CDR2 from the germline V gene are LGHDT and YNNKEL (reference sequence). The V gene end was trimmed by 3 bases and the J gene end by 8 bases; junction bases not matched to a gene: 10. This CDR3 region has 15 residues. CDR3 amino acids: CASSQGRASRYEQFF. The CDR3 nucleotides are TGTGCCAGCAGCCAGGGGAGGGCGAGTAGGTATGAGCAGTTCTTC.

This clonotype was found many times. The rearrangement joins TRBV10-3 to TRBJ1-1, with TRBD1 matching 8 bases. This CDR3 spans 14 amino acids. From germline, CDR1 is ENHRY and CDR2 SYGVKD. The junction had 10 bases not matched to a gene; V was cut back by 6 bases and J by 7 bases. CDR3 bases: TGTGCCATCAGCCCGGGACAGGATCATTTTGAAGCTTTCTTT. Its translation: CAISPGQDHFEAFF.

This clonotype was seen many times. This chain joins TRBV7-9 and TRBJ2-5; D unclear. V gave up 1 base and J gave up 0 bases, with 6 bases separating them. The length of the CDR3 is 14 residues. Germline assignment: CDR1 SEHNR and CDR2 FQNEAQ (reference sequence). The CDR3 here is CASSLGQDQETQYF. Here the CDR3 DNA reads TGTGCCAGCAGCTTAGGACAAGACCAAGAGACCCAGTACTTC.

This clonotype was observed many times. The rearrangement uses TRBV6-6 and TRBJ2-3, with a weak D call TRBD1 (6 bases). CDR1 is MNHNY and CDR2 is SVGAGI in the germline V gene (reference sequence). Trimming took off 7 bases at V and 1 base at J, with 6 bases between the two ends. The length of the CDR3 is 12 residues. The chain's CDR3 is CASKGGTDTQYF. The CDR3 DNA reads as TGTGCCAGCAAGGGGGGCACAGATACGCAGTATTTT.

This clonotype appeared many times. V gene TRBV7-9 combines with J gene TRBJ2-7; 9 positions match TRBD2. This CDR3 is built from 15 residues. From germline, CDR1 is SEHNR and CDR2 FQNEAQ (reference sequence). With V trimmed by 5 bases and J by 3 bases, 8 bases remained unmatched. CDR3 DNA: TGTGCCAGCAGCGCAGGCCGGACTAGCGACTACGAGCAGTACTTC. Amino acid sequence: CASSAGRTSDYEQYF.

The rearrangement links TRBV10-3 to TRBJ1-4; D gene ambiguous. The V end was cut by 4 bases, the J end by 3 bases, with 6 bases between. Germline V gene data show CDR1 as ENHRY and CDR2 as SYGVKD. This CDR3 has 13 amino acids. CDR3 sequence: CAISGRANEKLFF. DNA for the CDR3: TGTGCCATCAGTGGAAGGGCTAATGAAAAACTGTTTTTT.

This clonotype was found many times. The chain links TRBV7-9 to TRBJ1-1; D is ambiguous. Deletions cut 4 bases from V and 0 bases from J, with 12 bases between. Per germline, CDR1 SEHNR and CDR2 FQNEAQ (reference sequence). This CDR3 contains 15 residues. DNA for the CDR3: TGTGCCAGCAGCTCGGGCCGCGCTATGAACACTGAAGCTTTCTTT. It encodes CASSSGRAMNTEAFF.

This clonotype showed up just a few times. The V and J genes are TRBV14 and TRBJ2-3; D might be TRBD1 (6 bases). V dropped 0 bases and J dropped 2 bases, with 15 bases sitting between them. The CDR3 extends over 17 amino acids. Germline CDR1 SGHDN, CDR2 FVKESK. As DNA, the CDR3 is TGTGCCAGCAGCCAAGATACGGGACAACGAATCACAGATACGCAGTATTTT. Protein sequence: CASSQDTGQRITDTQYF.

This clonotype has at least ten counts. The chain couples TRBV2 to TRBJ2-3; the match to TRBD2 covers 9 bases. Germline trimming cut 5 bases from V and 3 bases from J; bases unmatched to any gene: 9. Germline V gene lookup returns CDR1 SNHLY and CDR2 FYNNEI. The CDR3 has 16 residues. Written as DNA, the CDR3 is TGTGCCAGCAGTCTAGCTAGCGGGGCTAGGACAGATACGCAGTATTTT. Its protein product is CASSLASGARTDTQYF.

At least ten counts were recorded for this clonotype. The chain combines TRBV7-9 with TRBJ1-5; D remains ambiguous. The CDR3 has 12 residues. The V end was cut by 3 bases, the J end by 6 bases, with 6 bases between. The germline V gene has CDR1 SEHNR and CDR2 FQNEAQ (reference sequence). The CDR3 sequence is CASSFQVQPQHF. The DNA for the CDR3 is TGTGCCAGCAGCTTCCAGGTTCAGCCCCAGCATTTT.

This clonotype was recorded at least ten times. The gene calls are TRBV5-1 and TRBJ1-1, with TRBD1 identical over 7 bases. CDR1 SGHRS and CDR2 YFSETQ come from the germline V gene. This CDR3 spans 15 amino acids. With V trimmed by 3 bases and J by 0 bases, 5 bases remained unmatched. CDR3 sequence (DNA): TGCGCCAGCAGCTCGACAGGGCATTTGAACACTGAAGCTTTCTTT. As protein: CASSSTGHLNTEAFF.